This T cell receptor (beta chain) came from a study of cytomegalovirus exposure and HLA in healthy donors. Study-level results: Later analysis identified a missense DCLRE1C variant that was linked to TCR beta V- and J-gene trimming. TCR association rates varied by HLA locus in a later analysis, with DRB1 highest and HLA-C lowest. Among the CMV-associated chains, a few were confirmed in vitro as specific for CMV antigens.

V lost 4 bases to trimming and J lost 4 bases, with 16 bases between them. CDR3 length: 16 amino acids. The germline V gene encodes CDR1 SGHTA and CDR2 FQGNSA. Remarks on this clone: Antigen: not known.

PCR involved 60 Vbeta and 13 Jbeta primers. The repertoire was sequenced with immunoSEQ multiplex PCR; TCRdb's copy has only in-frame clones and lacks some. The repertoire consists of over 100,000 clones, with over 75% occurring once and the leading ten covering 2% to 2.5%. Everyone who donated was a healthy bone marrow donor. The V call is TRBV7-2, the J call TRBJ1-4, with TRBD1 as a possible D gene (6 bases). The sequenced material came from PBMCs. This TCR was recovered from a young man in good health and CMV-seronegative. CDR3 bases: TGTGCCAGCAGCTCCTGGGGGGGCACTAGTAATGAAAAACTGTTTTTT. It specifies CASSSWGGTSNEKLFF.